These T cell receptor beta chains were read from a single sample in a study of cytomegalovirus exposure and HLA in healthy donors. The table came from immunoSEQ multiplex PCR; TCRdb's copy has only in-frame clones and leaves some out. The sample consists of a few hundred thousand clones, 86% of them appearing once. What was sequenced was PBMCs. Every receptor here comes from a woman between 18 and 30 years old in good health and CMV-seronegative. CDR3s include the opening cysteine and the closing phenylalanine or tryptophan. Each record gives: J gene, V gene, CDR3 length, D gene, clone size, CDR3 DNA, CDR3 protein. A D gene is named only where the DNA matches it firmly. The size field is filled for only some rows; it gives once, few, many or a size class.

j_call: TRBJ2-1
v_call: TRBV6-5
cdr3_length: 13
d_call: TRBD2
clone_size: -
cdr3_nt: TGTGCCAGCAGTAACCCCCCTAGCGGGAGGGTTTTCTTC
cdr3_aa: CASSNPPSGRVFF

j_call: TRBJ2-7
v_call: TRBV27
cdr3_length: 15
d_call: TRBD2
clone_size: -
cdr3_nt: TGTGCCAGCAGTTTAGGGAGGGGCTCTTATCACGAGCAGTACTTC
cdr3_aa: CASSLGRGSYHEQYF

j_call: TRBJ2-1
v_call: TRBV7-9
cdr3_length: 15
d_call: -
clone_size: -
cdr3_nt: TGTGCCAGCAGCCCCGTCAGGGCATTCTACAATGAGCAGTTCTTC
cdr3_aa: CASSPVRAFYNEQFF

j_call: TRBJ2-7
v_call: TRBV18
cdr3_length: 13
d_call: -
clone_size: -
cdr3_nt: TGTGCCAGCTCACCAGAACAGGGAGACGAGCAGTACTTC
cdr3_aa: CASSPEQGDEQYF

j_call: TRBJ2-7
v_call: TRBV5-1
cdr3_length: 14
d_call: TRBD1
clone_size: -
cdr3_nt: TGCGCCAGCAGCCAAGGGACAGGCCTCTACGAGCAGTACTTC
cdr3_aa: CASSQGTGLYEQYF

j_call: TRBJ1-1
v_call: TRBV10-3
cdr3_length: 15
d_call: TRBD1
clone_size: -
cdr3_nt: TGTGCCATCAGAGGGGACAGCCCAATGAACACTGAAGCTTTCTTT
cdr3_aa: CAIRGDSPMNTEAFF

j_call: TRBJ2-7
v_call: TRBV7-3
cdr3_length: 15
d_call: TRBD2
clone_size: -
cdr3_nt: TGTGCCAGCAGCTCGACTAGCGGGAGTTTACGGGAGCAGTACTTC
cdr3_aa: CASSSTSGSLREQYF

j_call: TRBJ2-7
v_call: TRBV4-3
cdr3_length: 14
d_call: TRBD1
clone_size: -
cdr3_nt: TGCGCCAGCAGCCAAGCAGGGGGCAACTACGAGCAGTACTTC
cdr3_aa: CASSQAGGNYEQYF

j_call: TRBJ2-1
v_call: TRBV10-3
cdr3_length: 12
d_call: TRBD2
clone_size: -
cdr3_nt: TGTGCCTCGAGCGGGAGTGGCAATGAGCAGTTCTTC
cdr3_aa: CASSGSGNEQFF

j_call: TRBJ2-2
v_call: TRBV29-1
cdr3_length: 13
d_call: -
clone_size: -
cdr3_nt: TGCAGCGTTGGTGCTAGCGTGACCGGGGAGCTGTTTTTT
cdr3_aa: CSVGASVTGELFF

j_call: TRBJ2-7
v_call: TRBV7-2
cdr3_length: 15
d_call: TRBD2
clone_size: few
cdr3_nt: TGTGCCAGCAGCTTAGGGGCGGGAGCTTCGTACGAGCAGTACTTC
cdr3_aa: CASSLGAGASYEQYF

j_call: TRBJ2-3
v_call: TRBV27
cdr3_length: 15
d_call: -
clone_size: -
cdr3_nt: TGTGCCAGCAGTTTAGGGCAGGGGAACACAGATACGCAGTATTTT
cdr3_aa: CASSLGQGNTDTQYF

j_call: TRBJ1-5
v_call: TRBV5-4
cdr3_length: 15
d_call: -
clone_size: -
cdr3_nt: TGTGCCAGCAGTTTTCAGGGTGAGGTCAGTCAGCCCCAGCATTTT
cdr3_aa: CASSFQGEVSQPQHF

j_call: TRBJ1-3
v_call: TRBV4-3
cdr3_length: 15
d_call: -
clone_size: -
cdr3_nt: TGCGCCAGCAGCCAACTAGGAATCTCTGGAAACACCATATATTTT
cdr3_aa: CASSQLGISGNTIYF

j_call: TRBJ2-5
v_call: TRBV7-2
cdr3_length: 16
d_call: -
clone_size: -
cdr3_nt: TGTGCCAGCAGCTTACGGAGGCCTAGCGTACAAGAGACCCAGTACTTC
cdr3_aa: CASSLRRPSVQETQYF

j_call: TRBJ1-2
v_call: TRBV18
cdr3_length: 13
d_call: TRBD1
clone_size: -
cdr3_nt: TGTGCCAGCTCACCCCGGGACAGTCCTGGCTACACCTTC
cdr3_aa: CASSPRDSPGYTF

j_call: TRBJ2-5
v_call: TRBV2
cdr3_length: 17
d_call: -
clone_size: -
cdr3_nt: TGTGCCAGCAGTCCACTGTGGGGGGGCGATGTTTTGGAGACCCAGTACTTC
cdr3_aa: CASSPLWGGDVLETQYF

j_call: TRBJ2-3
v_call: TRBV7-8
cdr3_length: 14
d_call: TRBD2
clone_size: -
cdr3_nt: TGTGCCAGCAGCCTTAGCGGGAGGTCAGATACGCAGTATTTT
cdr3_aa: CASSLSGRSDTQYF

j_call: TRBJ2-7
v_call: TRBV4-3
cdr3_length: 16
d_call: -
clone_size: -
cdr3_nt: TGCGCCAGCAGCCAAGATAGGGGAAACAGGGTGGGGGAGCAGTACTTC
cdr3_aa: CASSQDRGNRVGEQYF

j_call: TRBJ1-5
v_call: TRBV27
cdr3_length: 14
d_call: -
clone_size: -
cdr3_nt: -
cdr3_aa: CASSLERDNQPQHF

j_call: TRBJ2-3
v_call: TRBV6-5
cdr3_length: 15
d_call: TRBD2
clone_size: -
cdr3_nt: TGTGCCAGCAGTTATAGCGGGACTTACACAGATACGCAGTATTTT
cdr3_aa: CASSYSGTYTDTQYF

j_call: TRBJ1-3
v_call: TRBV18
cdr3_length: 16
d_call: TRBD1
clone_size: -
cdr3_nt: TGTGCCAGCTCACCACCGACAGGGGCCTCAGGAAACACCATATATTTT
cdr3_aa: CASSPPTGASGNTIYF

j_call: TRBJ1-2
v_call: TRBV5-1
cdr3_length: 14
d_call: -
clone_size: -
cdr3_nt: TGCGCCAGCAGCTTACAGGAAGGAAACTATGGCTACACCTTC
cdr3_aa: CASSLQEGNYGYTF

j_call: TRBJ2-3
v_call: TRBV19
cdr3_length: 15
d_call: TRBD2
clone_size: -
cdr3_nt: TGTGCCAGTAGTTCGTGGAGGGAGGGCCCAGATACGCAGTATTTT
cdr3_aa: CASSSWREGPDTQYF

j_call: TRBJ1-1
v_call: TRBV4-1
cdr3_length: 13
d_call: -
clone_size: -
cdr3_nt: TGCGCCAGCAGCCAAGATTTCAGCCGGGAGGCTTTCTTT
cdr3_aa: CASSQDFSREAFF

j_call: TRBJ1-2
v_call: TRBV18
cdr3_length: 15
d_call: -
clone_size: -
cdr3_nt: TGTGCCAGCTCACCTTCAGGACAGTTTAACTATGGCTACACCTTC
cdr3_aa: CASSPSGQFNYGYTF

j_call: TRBJ2-2
v_call: TRBV7-2
cdr3_length: 15
d_call: TRBD1
clone_size: -
cdr3_nt: TGTGCCAGCACCCACCGACAGGGTACCACCGGGGAGCTGTTTTTT
cdr3_aa: CASTHRQGTTGELFF

j_call: TRBJ1-2
v_call: TRBV7-2
cdr3_length: 17
d_call: -
clone_size: -
cdr3_nt: TGTGCCAGCGTCGTGTCCCGGGACAAGGGGATCCTCTATGGCTACACCTTC
cdr3_aa: CASVVSRDKGILYGYTF

j_call: TRBJ2-1
v_call: TRBV6-6
cdr3_length: 14
d_call: -
clone_size: -
cdr3_nt: TGTGCCAGCAAGGTTGGGGGGTCGGACAATGAGCAGTTCTTC
cdr3_aa: CASKVGGSDNEQFF

j_call: TRBJ1-2
v_call: TRBV28
cdr3_length: 15
d_call: TRBD1
clone_size: -
cdr3_nt: TGTGCCAGCAGTTCTCCGGACAGGCGAGCCTATGGCTACACCTTC
cdr3_aa: CASSSPDRRAYGYTF

j_call: TRBJ2-1
v_call: TRBV7-2
cdr3_length: 15
d_call: TRBD2
clone_size: -
cdr3_nt: TGTGCCAGCAGCCCCCGCGGTGGGAGGGGTAATGAGCAGTTCTTC
cdr3_aa: CASSPRGGRGNEQFF

j_call: TRBJ1-5
v_call: TRBV27
cdr3_length: 15
d_call: -
clone_size: -
cdr3_nt: TGTGCCAGCAGTTTAAGCCAGGGTAGCAATCAGCCCCAGCATTTT
cdr3_aa: CASSLSQGSNQPQHF

j_call: TRBJ2-1
v_call: TRBV4-3
cdr3_length: 18
d_call: TRBD2
clone_size: -
cdr3_nt: TGCGCCAGCAGCCTGGACAGGGTGGCTAGCGGGAGTAGGGATGAGCAGTTCTTC
cdr3_aa: CASSLDRVASGSRDEQFF

j_call: TRBJ2-2
v_call: TRBV19
cdr3_length: 13
d_call: -
clone_size: -
cdr3_nt: TGTGCCAGTACAAGGGGAATTGACGGGGAGCTGTTTTTT
cdr3_aa: CASTRGIDGELFF

j_call: TRBJ2-7
v_call: TRBV27
cdr3_length: 16
d_call: TRBD1
clone_size: -
cdr3_nt: TGTGCCAGCAGTTGGGACAGCCAAGGGATTCCCTACGAGCAGTACTTC
cdr3_aa: CASSWDSQGIPYEQYF

j_call: TRBJ2-7
v_call: TRBV16
cdr3_length: 14
d_call: -
clone_size: -
cdr3_nt: TGTGCCAGCAGCCAGCAAACAGGCAACTACGAGCAGTACTTC
cdr3_aa: CASSQQTGNYEQYF

j_call: TRBJ1-5
v_call: TRBV28
cdr3_length: 12
d_call: -
clone_size: -
cdr3_nt: TGTGCCAGCACGGTTAGCAATCAGCCCCAGCATTTT
cdr3_aa: CASTVSNQPQHF

j_call: TRBJ2-1
v_call: TRBV29-1
cdr3_length: 14
d_call: TRBD2
clone_size: -
cdr3_nt: TGCAGCGTTATCATGCGGGAGGGCCGGCATGAGCAGTTCTTC
cdr3_aa: CSVIMREGRHEQFF

j_call: TRBJ2-2
v_call: TRBV2
cdr3_length: 14
d_call: TRBD1
clone_size: -
cdr3_nt: TGTGCCAGCAGTTGGACAGGGGGGACCGGGGAGCTGTTTTTT
cdr3_aa: CASSWTGGTGELFF

j_call: TRBJ2-3
v_call: TRBV7-6
cdr3_length: 13
d_call: -
clone_size: -
cdr3_nt: TGTGCCAGCAGCCCCCAGGGGACAGATACGCAGTATTTT
cdr3_aa: CASSPQGTDTQYF

j_call: TRBJ2-7
v_call: TRBV6-5
cdr3_length: 14
d_call: TRBD2
clone_size: -
cdr3_nt: TGTGCCAGCAGTACCCTTAGCGGGAGGAGCGAGCAGTACTTC
cdr3_aa: CASSTLSGRSEQYF

j_call: TRBJ2-2
v_call: TRBV4-3
cdr3_length: 15
d_call: TRBD2
clone_size: -
cdr3_nt: TGCGCCAGCAGCCTTAGCGGGAACAAGCCCGGGGAGCTGTTTTTT
cdr3_aa: CASSLSGNKPGELFF

j_call: TRBJ1-1
v_call: TRBV7-9
cdr3_length: 14
d_call: TRBD1
clone_size: -
cdr3_nt: TGTGCCAGCAGCTCCGGACAGGGAAGAACTGAAGCTTTCTTT
cdr3_aa: CASSSGQGRTEAFF

j_call: TRBJ2-1
v_call: TRBV28
cdr3_length: 13
d_call: -
clone_size: -
cdr3_nt: TGTGCCAGCAGCTATAATAAAGTCGATGAGCAGTTCTTC
cdr3_aa: CASSYNKVDEQFF

j_call: TRBJ2-1
v_call: TRBV4-3
cdr3_length: 14
d_call: -
clone_size: -
cdr3_nt: TGCGCCAGCAGCCAAGATTGGAGCATCAATGAGCAGTTCTTC
cdr3_aa: CASSQDWSINEQFF

j_call: TRBJ1-1
v_call: TRBV5-4
cdr3_length: 13
d_call: -
clone_size: -
cdr3_nt: TGTGCCAGCAGCCCACAGGTAAACACTGAAGCTTTCTTT
cdr3_aa: CASSPQVNTEAFF